A selection of T cell receptor beta chains follows, all from one sample in a study of cytomegalovirus exposure and HLA in healthy donors. Sequencing was performed with immunoSEQ multiplex PCR; in TCRdb, only in-frame clones are kept and a portion is missing. The sample has around 100,000 clones; under 80% are singletons. The material sequenced was PBMCs. The receptors here all came from a woman aged 45-59 years in good health and CMV-seropositive. CDR3s include the opening cysteine and the closing phenylalanine or tryptophan. The order of the fields is J gene, V gene, D gene, clone size, CDR3 DNA, CDR3 protein. D genes are given only for firm matches. The size field is filled for only some rows; it gives once, few, many or a size class.

J: TRBJ1-5
V: TRBV2
D: .
size: few
DNA: TGTGCCAGCAGTGAGTTCTCAGGCAACAATCAGCCCCAGCATTTT
CDR3: CASSEFSGNNQPQHF

J: TRBJ2-5
V: TRBV27
D: TRBD2
size: few
DNA: TGTGCCAGCAGCGGGACTAGAGAGACCCAGTACTTC
CDR3: CASSGTRETQYF

J: TRBJ2-1
V: TRBV29-1
D: TRBD2
size: .
DNA: TGCAGCGTTCAGACTAGCGGGAGTTTACGGGAGCAGTTCTTC
CDR3: CSVQTSGSLREQFF

J: TRBJ1-1
V: TRBV6-6
D: .
size: few
DNA: TGTGCCAGCAGTTTCGACAGTCAGGGTTACACTGAAGCTTTCTTT
CDR3: CASSFDSQGYTEAFF

J: TRBJ1-4
V: TRBV6-1
D: .
size: .
DNA: TGTGCCAGCAGTGAAGGGGGGGTGGGTGAAAAACTGTTTTTT
CDR3: CASSEGGVGEKLFF

J: TRBJ1-6
V: TRBV7-3
D: .
size: .
DNA: TGTGCCAGCAGCCCGGGACACCATAATTCACCCCTCCACTTT
CDR3: CASSPGHHNSPLHF

J: TRBJ2-5
V: TRBV7-2
D: .
size: .
DNA: TGTGCCAGCAGCCGAAGGGGGGGGATCCAAGAGACCCAGTACTTC
CDR3: CASSRRGGIQETQYF

J: TRBJ2-3
V: TRBV19
D: TRBD1
size: .
DNA: TGTGCCAGTAGTATGCCTCCGGGACAGGGGGCCACAGATACGCAGTATTTT
CDR3: CASSMPPGQGATDTQYF

J: TRBJ2-1
V: TRBV11-3
D: .
size: few
DNA: TGTGCCAGCAGCTTACAGGGAAAAGGGCCCTACTACAATGAGCAGTTCTTC
CDR3: CASSLQGKGPYYNEQFF

J: TRBJ1-2
V: TRBV5-4
D: .
size: .
DNA: TGTGCCAGCAGCCCAGGAAGTCTTAACTATGGCTACACCTTC
CDR3: CASSPGSLNYGYTF

J: TRBJ2-7
V: TRBV11-2
D: TRBD1
size: .
DNA: TGTGCCAGCAGCTGGACAGGGAGGACCTACGAGCAGTACTTC
CDR3: CASSWTGRTYEQYF

J: TRBJ1-5
V: TRBV6-6
D: TRBD1
size: few
DNA: TGTGCCAGCAGCGACCGGGACAGGAGAAGCAATCAGCCCCAGCATTTT
CDR3: CASSDRDRRSNQPQHF

J: TRBJ2-1
V: TRBV15
D: .
size: few
DNA: TGTGCCACCAGCAGAGACGGGGGTGAGCAGTTCTTC
CDR3: CATSRDGGEQFF

J: TRBJ2-7
V: TRBV5-1
D: .
size: .
DNA: TGCGCCAGCAGCGGGAGAGGCGGCGAGCAGTACTTC
CDR3: CASSGRGGEQYF

J: TRBJ2-7
V: TRBV5-1
D: TRBD1
size: .
DNA: TGCGCCAGCAGTCCACAGGGGTCCTACGAGCAGTACTTC
CDR3: CASSPQGSYEQYF

J: TRBJ2-1
V: TRBV4-1
D: .
size: .
DNA: TGCGCCAGCAGCTCTCTCACAGGGATTAGCTCCTACAATGAGCAGTTCTTC
CDR3: CASSSLTGISSYNEQFF

J: TRBJ1-1
V: TRBV9
D: .
size: .
DNA: TGTGCCAGCAGCGTAGGTCCAGGACAGATGAACACTGAAGCTTTCTTT
CDR3: CASSVGPGQMNTEAFF

J: TRBJ1-2
V: TRBV4-2
D: TRBD1
size: .
DNA: TGTGCCAGCAGCCAAGATAGGACAGGGGGGGTTTATGGCTACACCTTC
CDR3: CASSQDRTGGVYGYTF

J: TRBJ1-2
V: TRBV6-1
D: .
size: .
DNA: TGTGCCAGCAACATGGGCCGTGGGGGGAACTATGGCTACACCTTC
CDR3: CASNMGRGGNYGYTF

J: TRBJ1-1
V: TRBV19
D: .
size: .
DNA: TGTGCCAGTAGTATAATAGTAAACACTGAAGCTTTCTTT
CDR3: CASSIIVNTEAFF

J: TRBJ1-4
V: TRBV5-4
D: .
size: .
DNA: TGTGCCAGCAGCTTGCAGGGGAGACTGTCTGAAAAACTGTTTTTT
CDR3: CASSLQGRLSEKLFF

J: TRBJ1-6
V: TRBV7-2
D: TRBD1
size: .
DNA: TGTGCCAGCAGCTTCACCCCAGGACAGGGAGGATCACCCCTCCACTTT
CDR3: CASSFTPGQGGSPLHF

J: TRBJ2-5
V: TRBV6-5
D: TRBD1
size: .
DNA: TGTGCCAGCAAAATGGGACAGTGGGGCGAGACCCAGTACTTC
CDR3: CASKMGQWGETQYF

J: TRBJ2-3
V: TRBV11-3
D: .
size: .
DNA: TGTGCCAGCAGCTTAGGACAGGCAAGTACGCAGTATTTT
CDR3: CASSLGQASTQYF

J: TRBJ2-2
V: TRBV2
D: TRBD2
size: .
DNA: TGTGCCATCGTAACTAGCGGGGGGGATAGCGGGGAGCTGTTTTTT
CDR3: CAIVTSGGDSGELFF

J: TRBJ1-4
V: TRBV7-9
D: TRBD1
size: .
DNA: TGTGCCAGCAGAAACAGGGGAAATGAAAAACTGTTTTTT
CDR3: CASRNRGNEKLFF

J: TRBJ2-7
V: TRBV18
D: .
size: .
DNA: TGTGCCAGCTCACCCGACAGGCTCTCCTACGAGCAGTACTTC
CDR3: CASSPDRLSYEQYF

J: TRBJ2-1
V: TRBV27
D: TRBD2
size: .
DNA: TGTGCCAGCAGTCTAAAGCGGGGCGGGAGGAATGAGCAGTTCTTC
CDR3: CASSLKRGGRNEQFF

J: TRBJ2-1
V: TRBV29-1
D: .
size: .
DNA: TGCAGCGTTGAAGGGGCGACCTACAATGAGCAGTTCTTC
CDR3: CSVEGATYNEQFF